This T cell receptor (beta chain) was sequenced during a study of cytomegalovirus exposure and HLA in healthy donors. 13 Jbeta primers and 60 Vbeta primers were used for the PCR. Here immunoSEQ multiplex PCR was the method, and the copy in TCRdb shows in-frame clones only, minus some. The table has fewer than 250,000 clones, over 75% seen once; the top ten hold around 1.4%. Germline V gives CDR1 KGHSH, CDR2 LQKENI. Losses at the gene ends were 4 bases for V and 5 bases for J; bases not matched to a gene: 3. The CDR3 is 13 residues long. The V gene is TRBV18, the J gene TRBJ2-3, with 7 bases identical to TRBD1. Sequencing input: PBMCs. The sequence came from a human donor in good health. The CDR3 here is CASSLGQIDTQYF. The CDR3 DNA reads TGTGCCAGCTCACTGGGACAGATAGATACGCAGTATTTT.